One and the same sample provided the 2 T cell receptor beta chains below, sequenced in a study of cytomegalovirus exposure and HLA in healthy donors. PCR employed 60 Vbeta and 13 Jbeta primers. Some clones are missing from TCRdb's copy, which holds only in-frame ones; the method was immunoSEQ multiplex PCR. Its table lists 75,000 to 95,000 clones. Sample: PBMCs. These receptors all stem from a man aged 25 to 40 in good health and CMV-seronegative.

V usage is TRBV28 and J usage is TRBJ1-5; 7 positions agree with TRBD1. The CDR3 has 17 amino acids. V dropped 5 bases and J dropped 0; count of bases not matched to a gene: 10. Germline V gene lookup returns CDR1 MDHEN and CDR2 SYDVKM. The CDR3 is CASSALTGTYSNQPQHF. The CDR3 coding sequence is TGTGCCAGCAGTGCACTGACAGGGACTTATAGCAATCAGCCCCAGCATTTT.

V gene TRBV7-9 combines with J gene TRBJ2-1; 10 bases align to TRBD2. Looked up from germline, CDR1 is SEHNR and CDR2 is FQNEAQ (reference sequence). With V trimmed by 3 bases and J by 5 bases, 4 bases remained unmatched. There are 15 residues in the CDR3. Here the CDR3 DNA reads TGTGCCAGCAGCTTCGGTCTAGCGGGAGACAATGAGCAGTTCTTC. It translates to CASSFGLAGDNEQFF.